This T cell receptor beta chain was recovered during a study of T cells in Graves' hyperthyroidism and ophthalmopathy. Authors of the study amplified TCR beta CDR3 regions from RNA transcripts. Initially, a first-round RT-PCR of the TCR CDR3 employed the HTBI primer set. TCRdb passed the multiplex PCR reads through MiXCR, listing each CDR3 protein once. The table shows around 35,000 distinct CDR3 sequences, with approximately 52% occurring only once. Study observations and caveats: Blood shared most expanded thyroid clonotypes above 0.001.

Per the germline V gene, CDR1 is SGHDT and CDR2 is YYEEEE. This CDR3 is 14 amino acids long. Clinical symptoms, serum thyroxine and TRAb, thyroid ultrasound and orbital computed tomography together formed the diagnostic basis. A word on this clonotype: The antigen is undetermined. A read error may produce the germline difference seen at one junction end.

The sequencing sample was made of blood. V and J are TRBV5-6 and TRBJ1-2; D gene unclear. This receptor was taken from a woman in her 40s with Graves' ophthalmopathy. The CDR3 sequence is CAGRLEPKNYGYTF. CDR3 coding DNA: TGTGCCGGCAGATTGGAACCGAAAAACTATGGCTACACCTTT.